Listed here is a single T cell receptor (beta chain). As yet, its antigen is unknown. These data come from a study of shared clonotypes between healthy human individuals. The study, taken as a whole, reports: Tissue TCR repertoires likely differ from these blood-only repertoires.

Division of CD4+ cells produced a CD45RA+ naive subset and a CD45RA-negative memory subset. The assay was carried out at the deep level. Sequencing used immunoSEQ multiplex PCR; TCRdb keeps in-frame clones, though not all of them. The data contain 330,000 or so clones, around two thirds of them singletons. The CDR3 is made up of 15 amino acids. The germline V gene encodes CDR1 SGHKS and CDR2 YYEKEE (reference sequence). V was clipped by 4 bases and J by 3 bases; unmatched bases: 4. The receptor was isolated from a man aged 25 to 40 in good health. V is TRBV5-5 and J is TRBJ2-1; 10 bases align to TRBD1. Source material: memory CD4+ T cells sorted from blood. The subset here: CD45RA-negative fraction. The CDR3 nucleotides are TGTGCCAGCAGCGCGACAGGGGGCCTCTACAATGAGCAGTTCTTC. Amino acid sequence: CASSATGGLYNEQFF.